The rows below give T cell receptor beta chains drawn from one sample of a study of identical twins. TCRdb reanalysed the 5' RACE reads using MiXCR and keeps one entry per CDR3 protein. The sample holds about 210,000 distinct CDR3 sequences, less than 10% seen once. Material for sequencing was memory (CD45RO+) T cells sorted from blood. All receptors derive from a woman aged 18-35 years in good health. Both conserved end residues are part of each CDR3. A D gene is named only where the DNA matches it firmly. Part of the rows lack a size; the others show once, few, many or a class for expanded clones.

cdr3_aa: CASSESALDTQYF
cdr3_nt: TGTGCCAGCAGTGAGTCGGCCCTAGATACGCAGTATTTT
cdr3_length: 13
clone_size: many
j_call: TRBJ2-3
v_call: TRBV6-4
d_call: NA

cdr3_aa: CASSFGVAANYGYTF
cdr3_nt: TGTGCCAGCAGCTTCGGGGTGGCAGCAAACTATGGCTACACCTTC
cdr3_length: 15
clone_size: many
j_call: TRBJ1-2
v_call: TRBV5-5
d_call: NA

cdr3_aa: CASSLEVGAGANVLTF
cdr3_nt: TGTGCTAGCAGCTTAGAGGTTGGAGCTGGGGCCAACGTCCTGACTTTC
cdr3_length: 16
clone_size: NA
j_call: TRBJ2-6
v_call: TRBV7-7
d_call: NA

cdr3_aa: CASSPQFLYEQYF
cdr3_nt: TGTGCCAGCAGCCCACAGTTTTTGTACGAGCAGTACTTC
cdr3_length: 13
clone_size: NA
j_call: TRBJ2-7
v_call: TRBV7-2
d_call: NA

cdr3_aa: CASSLGQGALTGELFF
cdr3_nt: TGTGCCAGCAGCTTAGGGCAGGGGGCTCTAACCGGGGAGCTGTTTTTT
cdr3_length: 16
clone_size: few
j_call: TRBJ2-2
v_call: TRBV7-2
d_call: TRBD1

cdr3_aa: CASSHFLGETQYF
cdr3_nt: TGTGCCAGCAGCCATTTCCTCGGTGAGACCCAGTACTTC
cdr3_length: 13
clone_size: NA
j_call: TRBJ2-5
v_call: TRBV3-1
d_call: NA

cdr3_aa: CASSLDSNGGYTF
cdr3_nt: TGCGCCAGCAGCTTGGATTCAAATGGAGGCTACACCTTC
cdr3_length: 13
clone_size: many
j_call: TRBJ1-2
v_call: TRBV5-1
d_call: NA

cdr3_aa: CASSLQGAQGYTF
cdr3_nt: TGTGCCAGCAGTTTACAGGGGGCGCAAGGCTACACCTTC
cdr3_length: 13
clone_size: NA
j_call: TRBJ1-2
v_call: TRBV12-3/TRBV12-4
d_call: TRBD1

cdr3_aa: CASTLGGGATGQYF
cdr3_nt: TGTGCCAGCACCCTAGGGGGGGGGGCCACGGGTCAGTATTTT
cdr3_length: 14
clone_size: NA
j_call: TRBJ2-3
v_call: TRBV7-9
d_call: NA

cdr3_aa: CASKRDQGGAANEKLFF
cdr3_nt: TGTGCCAGCAAAAGGGACCAGGGGGGCGCGGCTAATGAAAAACTGTTTTTT
cdr3_length: 17
clone_size: few
j_call: TRBJ1-4
v_call: TRBV12-3/TRBV12-4
d_call: TRBD1

cdr3_aa: CSARGAEGNIQYF
cdr3_nt: TGCAGTGCTCGGGGGGCCGAGGGAAACATTCAGTACTTC
cdr3_length: 13
clone_size: few
j_call: TRBJ2-4
v_call: TRBV20-1
d_call: NA

cdr3_aa: CASGLVRGEQYF
cdr3_nt: TGTGCTAGTGGTTTGGTCCGGGGCGAGCAGTACTTC
cdr3_length: 12
clone_size: few
j_call: TRBJ2-7
v_call: TRBV12-5
d_call: NA

cdr3_aa: CASSANTGGLSQYF
cdr3_nt: TGTGCCAGCAGCGCTAATACAGGGGGTTTGTCCCAGTACTTC
cdr3_length: 14
clone_size: few
j_call: TRBJ2-5
v_call: TRBV7-2
d_call: TRBD1

cdr3_aa: CASSDSPGPGETQYF
cdr3_nt: TGTGCCAGCAGCGACTCTCCGGGACCCGGCGAGACCCAGTACTTC
cdr3_length: 15
clone_size: NA
j_call: TRBJ2-5
v_call: TRBV9
d_call: NA

cdr3_aa: CASTPRSGVGLNTEAFF
cdr3_nt: TGTGCCAGCACCCCCCGGTCGGGCGTCGGACTGAACACTGAAGCTTTCTTT
cdr3_length: 17
clone_size: NA
j_call: TRBJ1-1
v_call: TRBV7-8
d_call: NA

cdr3_aa: CASSQESGSFGNTIYF
cdr3_nt: TGTGCCAGCAGCCAAGAATCGGGATCCTTTGGAAACACCATATATTTT
cdr3_length: 16
clone_size: NA
j_call: TRBJ1-3
v_call: TRBV14
d_call: NA

cdr3_aa: CASSSDINTEAFF
cdr3_nt: TGTGCCAGCAGCTCGGATATTAACACTGAAGCTTTCTTT
cdr3_length: 13
clone_size: many
j_call: TRBJ1-1
v_call: TRBV11-2
d_call: NA

cdr3_aa: CASSLNWGGAFF
cdr3_nt: TGTGCCAGCAGTTTAAATTGGGGGGGAGCTTTCTTT
cdr3_length: 12
clone_size: many
j_call: TRBJ1-1
v_call: TRBV12-3/TRBV12-4
d_call: NA

cdr3_aa: CASSFYRPGEAFF
cdr3_nt: TGTGCCAGCAGTTTTTACAGGCCCGGGGAAGCTTTCTTT
cdr3_length: 13
clone_size: many
j_call: TRBJ1-1
v_call: TRBV12-3/TRBV12-4
d_call: NA

cdr3_aa: CASSPGQGYSYEQYF
cdr3_nt: TGTGCCAGCAGCCCCGGACAGGGGTACTCCTACGAGCAGTACTTC
cdr3_length: 15
clone_size: many
j_call: TRBJ2-7
v_call: TRBV6-1
d_call: TRBD1

cdr3_aa: CASSAIGQGSSYEQYF
cdr3_nt: TGTGCCAGCAGCGCAATAGGACAGGGTAGCTCCTACGAGCAGTACTTC
cdr3_length: 16
clone_size: many
j_call: TRBJ2-7
v_call: TRBV7-6
d_call: TRBD1

cdr3_aa: CASRGTNTEAFF
cdr3_nt: TGTGCCAGCAGGGGGACGAACACTGAAGCTTTCTTT
cdr3_length: 12
clone_size: NA
j_call: TRBJ1-1
v_call: TRBV6-2/TRBV6-3
d_call: NA

cdr3_aa: CASRYRGVQGDIQYF
cdr3_nt: TGTGCCAGCAGGTACAGGGGCGTCCAGGGGGACATTCAGTACTTC
cdr3_length: 15
clone_size: few
j_call: TRBJ2-4
v_call: TRBV6-5
d_call: TRBD1

cdr3_aa: CASSQFPGTSDTDTQYF
cdr3_nt: TGTGCCAGCAGCCAATTTCCCGGGACTAGCGACACAGATACGCAGTATTTT
cdr3_length: 17
clone_size: NA
j_call: TRBJ2-3
v_call: TRBV4-2
d_call: TRBD2

cdr3_aa: CASSPLAGANTGELFF
cdr3_nt: TGTGCCAGCAGCCCCCTAGCGGGAGCAAACACCGGGGAGCTGTTTTTT
cdr3_length: 16
clone_size: NA
j_call: TRBJ2-2
v_call: TRBV9
d_call: TRBD2

cdr3_aa: CASSLDNAGELFF
cdr3_nt: TGTGCCAGCAGCTTAGATAATGCCGGGGAGCTGTTTTTT
cdr3_length: 13
clone_size: few
j_call: TRBJ2-2
v_call: TRBV7-2
d_call: NA

cdr3_aa: CASTGNTGELFF
cdr3_nt: TGTGCCAGTACAGGGAACACCGGGGAGCTGTTTTTT
cdr3_length: 12
clone_size: few
j_call: TRBJ2-2
v_call: TRBV7-9
d_call: NA

cdr3_aa: CASSPSLASKAGELFF
cdr3_nt: TGTGCCAGCAGTCCGAGTCTAGCGTCTAAGGCCGGGGAGCTGTTTTTT
cdr3_length: 16
clone_size: few
j_call: TRBJ2-2
v_call: TRBV6-1
d_call: NA

cdr3_aa: CASSPVGSSSYNEQFF
cdr3_nt: TGTGCCAGCAGCCCCGTGGGGTCCAGCTCCTACAATGAGCAGTTCTTC
cdr3_length: 16
clone_size: NA
j_call: TRBJ2-1
v_call: TRBV9
d_call: NA

cdr3_aa: CASSAWTVKNEQFF
cdr3_nt: TGCGCCAGCAGCGCCTGGACGGTTAAAAATGAGCAGTTCTTC
cdr3_length: 14
clone_size: many
j_call: TRBJ2-1
v_call: TRBV5-1
d_call: NA

cdr3_aa: CASSSPSQPQHF
cdr3_nt: TGTGCCAGCAGTTCCCCCAGCCAGCCCCAGCATTTT
cdr3_length: 12
clone_size: NA
j_call: TRBJ1-5
v_call: TRBV12-3/TRBV12-4
d_call: NA

cdr3_aa: CSARVRREAGWEQYF
cdr3_nt: TGCAGTGCTAGAGTCAGGCGGGAGGCTGGATGGGAGCAGTACTTC
cdr3_length: 15
clone_size: few
j_call: TRBJ2-7
v_call: TRBV20-1
d_call: TRBD2

cdr3_aa: CASSRLRETQYF
cdr3_nt: TGTGCCAGCAGTCGATTGAGGGAGACCCAGTACTTC
cdr3_length: 12
clone_size: NA
j_call: TRBJ2-5
v_call: TRBV6-2/TRBV6-3
d_call: NA

cdr3_aa: CASSLEGGEQFF
cdr3_nt: TGTGCCAGCAGCTTAGAGGGCGGTGAGCAGTTCTTC
cdr3_length: 12
clone_size: NA
j_call: TRBJ2-1
v_call: TRBV7-8
d_call: NA

cdr3_aa: CASSQWMGYQETQYF
cdr3_nt: TGTGCCAGCAGCCAGTGGATGGGGTACCAAGAGACCCAGTACTTC
cdr3_length: 15
clone_size: NA
j_call: TRBJ2-5
v_call: TRBV14
d_call: NA

cdr3_aa: CASSLRTGIPNSPLHF
cdr3_nt: TGTGCCAGCAGCCTTCGGACAGGGATACCGAATTCACCCCTCCACTTT
cdr3_length: 16
clone_size: few
j_call: TRBJ1-6
v_call: TRBV12-3/TRBV12-4
d_call: TRBD1

cdr3_aa: CASSTRRLAGADTQYF
cdr3_nt: TGTGCCAGCAGTACCCGCCGACTAGCGGGGGCAGATACGCAGTATTTT
cdr3_length: 16
clone_size: few
j_call: TRBJ2-3
v_call: TRBV6-2/TRBV6-3
d_call: TRBD2

cdr3_aa: CASSCKITGDPHNEQFF
cdr3_nt: TGCGCCAGCAGCTGTAAAATAACAGGGGATCCCCACAATGAGCAGTTCTTC
cdr3_length: 17
clone_size: NA
j_call: TRBJ2-1
v_call: TRBV5-1
d_call: TRBD1

cdr3_aa: CASSHTQGYNSPLHF
cdr3_nt: TGTGCCAGCAGCCATACTCAGGGTTATAATTCACCCCTCCACTTT
cdr3_length: 15
clone_size: NA
j_call: TRBJ1-6
v_call: TRBV4-2
d_call: NA

cdr3_aa: CASSQAGSSSGANVLTF
cdr3_nt: TGTGCCAGCAGCCAGGCGGGGTCCAGCTCTGGGGCCAACGTCCTGACTTTC
cdr3_length: 17
clone_size: NA
j_call: TRBJ2-6
v_call: TRBV4-2
d_call: NA

cdr3_aa: CSAGASGASYNEQFF
cdr3_nt: TGCAGCGCTGGGGCCTCCGGGGCCTCCTACAATGAGCAGTTCTTC
cdr3_length: 15
clone_size: many
j_call: TRBJ2-1
v_call: TRBV29-1
d_call: NA

cdr3_aa: CSARTRDTEAFF
cdr3_nt: TGCAGTGCTAGAACCAGGGACACTGAAGCTTTCTTT
cdr3_length: 12
clone_size: many
j_call: TRBJ1-1
v_call: TRBV20-1
d_call: NA

cdr3_aa: CASRLWEGREQYF
cdr3_nt: TGTGCCAGCAGACTCTGGGAGGGGAGAGAGCAGTACTTC
cdr3_length: 13
clone_size: few
j_call: TRBJ2-7
v_call: TRBV27
d_call: TRBD2

cdr3_aa: CSTTGIAGLRYQETQYF
cdr3_nt: TGCAGCACAACCGGTATAGCGGGCCTTCGGTACCAAGAGACCCAGTACTTC
cdr3_length: 17
clone_size: NA
j_call: TRBJ2-5
v_call: TRBV29-1
d_call: TRBD2

cdr3_aa: CASGPWGATTDTQYF
cdr3_nt: TGCGCCAGCGGACCGTGGGGGGCAACGACAGATACGCAGTATTTT
cdr3_length: 15
clone_size: NA
j_call: TRBJ2-3
v_call: TRBV5-1
d_call: NA